What follows is one T cell receptor (beta chain) and its context. Germline-derived CDR1 and CDR2 are SEHNR and FQNEAQ (reference sequence). Germline trimming cut 5 bases from V and 2 bases from J; bases unmatched to any gene: 4. The CDR3 contains 14 residues. Original methodology: Using reference gene primer amplification, nucleated cell counts were estimated. Measured with immunoSEQ multiplex PCR; TCRdb has only the in-frame clones, and not every one. The DNA was the basis for D and trimming; V, J and clone size are from that table. The sample carries more than 110,000 clones, around three quarters recorded once. The data are from a study of blood T cell repertoires in COVID-19. Overall study: COVID-19 samples, acute and convalescent, were from the United States, Italy and Spain. PBMCs, B-cell-depleted T cells, or T cells were the source of the cDNA or gDNA that made up the material.

This TCR derives from a man older than 75 with acute or convalescent COVID-19. Specimen: peripheral blood. The chain employs TRBV7-9 and TRBJ1-1; 8 bases fit TRBD1. The CDR3 nucleotides are TGTGCCAGCAGCCCCGACAGGGGAAACACTGAAGCTTTCTTT. Amino acids: CASSPDRGNTEAFF.